This is a list of T cell receptor beta chains from one sample in a study of immune heterogeneity within non-small cell lung tumors. TCRdb re-called the multiplex PCR reads through MiXCR, storing one row per CDR3 protein. The sample lists more than 9,500 distinct CDR3 sequences; 20% to 25% were seen once. Sequencing was carried out using lung tumor tissue. These receptors were obtained from a man aged 55-75 years with non-small cell lung cancer. Each CDR3 is given without its conserved first and last residue.

j_call,v_call,cdr3_aa
TRBJ1-2,TRBV5-5,ASSLGRLNYGYT
TRBJ2-2,TRBV29-1,SVDSGRHTGELF
TRBJ2-5,TRBV27,ASSLLGQPQETQY
TRBJ2-3,TRBV6-1,ASSVTSGGPDTQY
TRBJ2-7,TRBV20-1,SARDLASGSLEQY
TRBJ2-7,TRBV20-1,SAGLAGVVDEQY
TRBJ2-1,TRBV30,AWSVVARGEQF
TRBJ2-7,TRBV20-1,SAIDTSDYEQY
TRBJ2-2,TRBV9,ASSVRTGSGELF
TRBJ2-1,TRBV28,ASSSSGDSSYNEQF